A single sample gave rise to the 9 T cell receptor beta chains below, sequenced in a study of cytomegalovirus exposure and HLA in healthy donors. PCR employed 60 Vbeta and 13 Jbeta primers. TCRdb's copy holds only in-frame clones and misses some; the assay was immunoSEQ multiplex PCR. Here the sample spans some 70,000 clones, 82% being singletons. The material sequenced was PBMCs. The source of these receptors is a young man in good health and CMV-seronegative.

The rearrangement uses TRBV6-5 and TRBJ1-5, with D possibly being TRBD1 (6 bases). The CDR3 has 15 amino acids. The V end was cut by 6 bases, the J end by 4 bases, with 16 bases between. Per germline, CDR1 MNHEY and CDR2 SVGAGI. Written as DNA, the CDR3 is TGTGCCAGCAGCCCACAGGGAGGGGGTAATCAGCCCCAGCATTTT. This translates into CASSPQGGGNQPQHF.

The rearrangement uses TRBV7-2 and TRBJ2-5; D is perhaps TRBD2 (6 bases). V was trimmed by 1 base and J by 5 bases, leaving 20 bases between them. The CDR3 covers 17 residues. CDR1 is SGHTA and CDR2 is FQGNSA in the germline V gene. CDR3 sequence: CASSLGRRGEGRETQYF. The CDR3 DNA reads TGTGCCAGCAGCTTAGGGCGTCGGGGCGAGGGGAGGGAGACCCAGTACTTC.

V is TRBV7-9 and J is TRBJ2-5; tentatively, D is TRBD1 (7 bases). V was shortened by 5 bases and J by 1 base, with 17 bases between the two germline ends. CDR1 and CDR2 from the germline V gene are SEHNR and FQNEAQ (reference sequence). This CDR3 spans 16 amino acids. CDR3 amino acids: CASSTAGGWGQETQYF. The CDR3, as DNA: TGTGCCAGCAGCACCGCAGGGGGGTGGGGCCAAGAGACCCAGTACTTC.

The chain joins TRBV28 to TRBJ2-3; 7 bases map to TRBD2. Germline loops: CDR1 MDHEN, CDR2 SYDVKM. V shed 5 bases, J shed 7 bases, and the junction held 36 bases outside the gene matches. The CDR3 covers 23 residues. The CDR3 nucleotides are TGTGCCAGCAGTACCCTTAAGTCGTCGACTAGCTTTGAGTCTAGGCCCCTCTCGTATACGCAGTATTTT. This translates into CASSTLKSSTSFESRPLSYTQYF.

The gene calls are TRBV6-6 and TRBJ2-1; tentative D call: TRBD2 (6 bases). The CDR3 extends over 15 amino acids. Trimming stripped 7 bases from V and 2 bases from J, with 15 bases between. Germline CDR1 is MNHNY and CDR2 is SVGAGI (reference sequence). CDR3 coding DNA: TGTGCCAGCATCTCGCGGGACGACCCCTACAATGAGCAGTTCTTC. Translating gives CASISRDDPYNEQFF.

CDR3 sequence (DNA): TGTGCCAGCAGTGTAACAGGGTCGGATCAGCCCCAGCATTTT. It is translated as CASSVTGSDQPQHF. V usage is TRBV6-4 and J usage is TRBJ1-5; a possible D gene is TRBD1 (6 bases). V lost 4 bases and J 5 bases, leaving 12 bases between the germline ends. The CDR3 covers 14 residues. Germline loops: CDR1 MRHNA, CDR2 SNTAGT.

V is TRBV6-1 and J is TRBJ1-5, with TRBD1 as a possible D gene (5 bases). Trimming left V 6 bases short and J 3 bases short, with 15 bases between. Germline lookup yields CDR1 MNHNS and CDR2 SASEGT. CDR3 size: 15 residues. Here the CDR3 DNA reads TGTGCCAGCAGGACAGATTCATCGAACAATCAGCCCCAGCATTTT. It yields the protein CASRTDSSNNQPQHF.

The CDR3 loop reads CASSQKMGGTSGGSIYEQYF. DNA for the CDR3: TGCGCCAGCAGCCAAAAGATGGGGGGGACTAGCGGGGGGAGTATATACGAGCAGTACTTC. V usage is TRBV4-1 and J usage is TRBJ2-7, with 15 bases lining up with TRBD2. Per germline, CDR1 MGHRA and CDR2 YSYEKL. This CDR3 contains 20 residues. With V trimmed by 2 bases and J by 4 bases, 15 bases remained unmatched.

This clone was picked up one time. The gene calls are TRBV6-5 and TRBJ1-5, with D perhaps TRBD1 (6 bases). Trimming cost V 6 bases and J 0 bases, with 12 bases left between them. There are 15 residues in the CDR3. The germline V gene encodes CDR1 MNHEY and CDR2 SVGAGI. The CDR3 region has the DNA TGTGCCAGCAGAGCAACAGGGATTAGCAATCAGCCCCAGCATTTT. This codes for CASRATGISNQPQHF.